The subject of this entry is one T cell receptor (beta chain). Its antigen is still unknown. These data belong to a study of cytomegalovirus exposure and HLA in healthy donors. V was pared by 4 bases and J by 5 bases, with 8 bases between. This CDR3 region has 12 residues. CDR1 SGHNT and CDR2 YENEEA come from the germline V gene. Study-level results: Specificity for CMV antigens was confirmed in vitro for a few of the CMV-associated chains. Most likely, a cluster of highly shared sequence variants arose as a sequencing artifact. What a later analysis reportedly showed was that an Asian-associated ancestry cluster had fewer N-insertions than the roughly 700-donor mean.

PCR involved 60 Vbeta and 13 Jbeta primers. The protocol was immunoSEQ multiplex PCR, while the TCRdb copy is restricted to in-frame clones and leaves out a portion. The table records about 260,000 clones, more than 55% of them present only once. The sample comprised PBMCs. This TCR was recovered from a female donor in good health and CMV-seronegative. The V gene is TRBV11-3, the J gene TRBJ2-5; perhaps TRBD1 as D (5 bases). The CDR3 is CASSSGLETQYF. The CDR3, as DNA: TGTGCCAGCAGCTCAGGGTTGGAGACCCAGTACTTC.